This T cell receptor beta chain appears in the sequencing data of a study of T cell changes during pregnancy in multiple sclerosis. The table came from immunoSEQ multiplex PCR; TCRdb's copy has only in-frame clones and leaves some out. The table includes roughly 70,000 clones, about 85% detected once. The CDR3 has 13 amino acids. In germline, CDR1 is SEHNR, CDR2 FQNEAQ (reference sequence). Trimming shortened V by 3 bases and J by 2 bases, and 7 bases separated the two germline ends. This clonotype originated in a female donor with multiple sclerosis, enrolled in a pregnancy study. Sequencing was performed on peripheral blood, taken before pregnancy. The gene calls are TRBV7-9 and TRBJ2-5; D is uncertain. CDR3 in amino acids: CASSFFTQETQYF. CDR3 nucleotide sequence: TGTGCCAGCAGCTTTTTCACACAAGAGACCCAGTACTTC.